The T cell receptor (beta chain) described here comes from a study of blood T cells in healthy people across ages. The CDR3 consists of 15 residues. The germline CDR1 and CDR2 sequences are SGHAT and FQDESV (reference sequence). The junction had 4 bases not matched to a gene; V was cut back by 1 base and J by 5 bases. With a J-beta primer mix and a sample-barcoded 5' primer, a second PCR ran 7 to 11 cycles. MiXCR was run by TCRdb on the 5' RACE reads, yielding one entry per CDR3 protein. The sample holds 500,000 to 700,000 distinct CDR3 sequences; about 28% are singletons and the top ten take roughly 14%. This clonotype was counted ten times or more.

V is TRBV11-1 and J is TRBJ2-5; 10 bases line up with TRBD2. The sequence came from a woman aged 80 or over in good health. The sequencing input was blood. The CDR3 spells CASSLVGLAQETQYF. CDR3 DNA sequence: TGTGCCAGCAGCTTAGTGGGACTAGCGCAGGAGACCCAGTACTTC.